Listed below are T cell receptor beta chains from one sample, sequenced in a study of early stage breast cancer tumors. Assay: immunoSEQ multiplex PCR; the TCRdb copy retains only in-frame clones and omits some. Among tens of thousands of clones listed, 72% were seen once. Sequenced: blood. The receptor set was obtained from a person in their fifties with breast cancer. CDR3s include the opening cysteine and the closing phenylalanine or tryptophan. A D gene is named only where the DNA matches it firmly. Clone size is stated in some rows and not others, as once, few, many or a class when expanded.

CDR3 DNA: TGTGCCAGCAGCTTAGGGCGGGGAAACACTGAAGCTTTCTTT
CDR3 protein: CASSLGRGNTEAFF
D gene: NA
V gene: TRBV7-3
J gene: TRBJ1-1
clone size: NA

CDR3 DNA: TGTGCCAGCCGCAGACTAGCGGGAGTCTCTAATGAGCAGTTCTTC
CDR3 protein: CASRRLAGVSNEQFF
D gene: TRBD2
V gene: TRBV7-2
J gene: TRBJ2-1
clone size: NA

CDR3 DNA: TGTGCCAGCAGCCCCGTGGCGCTGGGAGGGGGGGAGACCCAGTACTTC
CDR3 protein: CASSPVALGGGETQYF
D gene: NA
V gene: TRBV7-9
J gene: TRBJ2-5
clone size: NA

CDR3 DNA: TGCGCCAGCACTGGGGAGAATCCCATGAACACTGAAGCTTTCTTT
CDR3 protein: CASTGENPMNTEAFF
D gene: NA
V gene: TRBV10-1
J gene: TRBJ1-1
clone size: NA

CDR3 DNA: TGTGCCAGCAGCTTAGATCGACTAGCGCCGCAGTATTTT
CDR3 protein: CASSLDRLAPQYF
D gene: TRBD2
V gene: TRBV11-2
J gene: TRBJ2-3
clone size: NA

CDR3 DNA: TGTGCCATCAGTGAAGGACAGGGTCTTTCGGAGCGTTACAATGAGCAGTTCTTC
CDR3 protein: CAISEGQGLSERYNEQFF
D gene: TRBD1
V gene: TRBV10-3
J gene: TRBJ2-1
clone size: NA

CDR3 DNA: TGTGCCAGCGGATCCGGGGCAGGACTCCCTCGGGAGCTGTTTTTT
CDR3 protein: CASGSGAGLPRELFF
D gene: NA
V gene: TRBV27
J gene: TRBJ2-2
clone size: NA

CDR3 DNA: TGCAGCGTTGTAGCCCGGACAGTTTACACTGAAGCTTTCTTT
CDR3 protein: CSVVARTVYTEAFF
D gene: NA
V gene: TRBV29-1
J gene: TRBJ1-1
clone size: NA

CDR3 DNA: TGTGCCAGCCACCGGGACATTCCCTACGAGCAGTACTTC
CDR3 protein: CASHRDIPYEQYF
D gene: NA
V gene: TRBV5-6
J gene: TRBJ2-7
clone size: NA

CDR3 DNA: TGCGCCAGCAGCCAAGAAAGAGACAGCACCACTGAAGCTTTCTTT
CDR3 protein: CASSQERDSTTEAFF
D gene: NA
V gene: TRBV4-3
J gene: TRBJ1-1
clone size: once

CDR3 DNA: TGTGCCAGCAGTGAATGGGGACAGGGGGCCTTTATTTCCTACGAGCAGTACTTC
CDR3 protein: CASSEWGQGAFISYEQYF
D gene: TRBD1
V gene: TRBV2
J gene: TRBJ2-7
clone size: NA

CDR3 DNA: TGTGCCAGCAGCCGTTCGACTAGCGGCCAAGAGACCCAGTACTTC
CDR3 protein: CASSRSTSGQETQYF
D gene: TRBD2
V gene: TRBV4-2
J gene: TRBJ2-5
clone size: NA

CDR3 DNA: TGTGCCAGCAGGGACAGGGGGCGCGGGGACACTGAAGCTTTCTTT
CDR3 protein: CASRDRGRGDTEAFF
D gene: TRBD1
V gene: TRBV7-2
J gene: TRBJ1-1
clone size: NA

CDR3 DNA: TGTGCCAGCACGGGGGACACTGAAGCTTTCTTT
CDR3 protein: CASTGDTEAFF
D gene: NA
V gene: TRBV6-1
J gene: TRBJ1-1
clone size: NA

CDR3 DNA: TGTGCCAGCTCACCACTGTCACAGGGGGCAGGAGGCTACACCTTC
CDR3 protein: CASSPLSQGAGGYTF
D gene: TRBD1
V gene: TRBV18
J gene: TRBJ1-2
clone size: NA

CDR3 DNA: TGTGCCAGTAGTGTCCTGACTAGCTACAATGAGCAGTTCTTC
CDR3 protein: CASSVLTSYNEQFF
D gene: NA
V gene: TRBV19
J gene: TRBJ2-1
clone size: NA

CDR3 DNA: TGTGCCAGCAGCTTAGACGGAAATTCACCCCTCCACTTT
CDR3 protein: CASSLDGNSPLHF
D gene: NA
V gene: TRBV11-3
J gene: TRBJ1-6
clone size: NA

CDR3 DNA: TGCGCCAGCAGCGCCGGACAAAACACTGAAGCTTTCTTT
CDR3 protein: CASSAGQNTEAFF
D gene: NA
V gene: TRBV5-1
J gene: TRBJ1-1
clone size: NA

CDR3 DNA: TGTGCCAGCCATACAGGTAACCGAAATCAGCCCCAGCATTTT
CDR3 protein: CASHTGNRNQPQHF
D gene: NA
V gene: TRBV6-5
J gene: TRBJ1-5
clone size: NA

CDR3 DNA: TGTGCCAGCAGTTACTCTTCTGCCCCCGATCCGCAGTTCTTC
CDR3 protein: CASSYSSAPDPQFF
D gene: NA
V gene: TRBV6-6
J gene: TRBJ2-1
clone size: NA

CDR3 DNA: TGTGCCAGCAGCGTTGACAGGGACACTGAAGCTTTCTTT
CDR3 protein: CASSVDRDTEAFF
D gene: TRBD1
V gene: TRBV7-6
J gene: TRBJ1-1
clone size: few

CDR3 DNA: TGTGCCAGCAGCCAAGAAGCTAGCGGGAGTACCTACGAGCAGTACTTC
CDR3 protein: CASSQEASGSTYEQYF
D gene: TRBD2
V gene: TRBV4-2
J gene: TRBJ2-7
clone size: NA

CDR3 DNA: TGTGCCAGTACCGAACCCCAGGGGACTGACACTGAAGCTTTCTTT
CDR3 protein: CASTEPQGTDTEAFF
D gene: NA
V gene: TRBV19
J gene: TRBJ1-1
clone size: NA

CDR3 DNA: TGTGCCAGCAGCTTGGACAGGGGATCCGGAAACACCATATATTTT
CDR3 protein: CASSLDRGSGNTIYF
D gene: TRBD1
V gene: TRBV5-8
J gene: TRBJ1-3
clone size: NA

CDR3 DNA: TGTGCCAGCAGTAAGGACGGCCTCAATCAGCCCCAGCATTTT
CDR3 protein: CASSKDGLNQPQHF
D gene: NA
V gene: TRBV6-5
J gene: TRBJ1-5
clone size: NA

CDR3 DNA: TGTGCCAGCTCTAAACAGGGTCCTAATGAAAAACTGTTTTTT
CDR3 protein: CASSKQGPNEKLFF
D gene: NA
V gene: TRBV5-6
J gene: TRBJ1-4
clone size: few

CDR3 DNA: TGTGCCAGCAGCTTACGTAGGGACACCGGGGAGCTGTTTTTT
CDR3 protein: CASSLRRDTGELFF
D gene: NA
V gene: TRBV7-3
J gene: TRBJ2-2
clone size: few

CDR3 DNA: TGTGCCACCAGCAGAGATACTCGCCGAGGGGATACGCAGTATTTT
CDR3 protein: CATSRDTRRGDTQYF
D gene: NA
V gene: TRBV15
J gene: TRBJ2-3
clone size: NA

CDR3 DNA: TGTGCCAGCAGCTTTAAGCGGGGCAGAATCGGGGAGCTGTTTTTT
CDR3 protein: CASSFKRGRIGELFF
D gene: TRBD2
V gene: TRBV5-8
J gene: TRBJ2-2
clone size: NA

CDR3 DNA: TGTGCCAGCAGCTCCCGGGGCCTAGCGGGATCCAACGAGCAGTACTTC
CDR3 protein: CASSSRGLAGSNEQYF
D gene: TRBD2
V gene: TRBV7-8
J gene: TRBJ2-7
clone size: once

CDR3 DNA: TGCGCCAGCAGCTTGGGCGGGGGAGACACCGGGGAGCTGTTTTTT
CDR3 protein: CASSLGGGDTGELFF
D gene: TRBD2
V gene: TRBV5-1
J gene: TRBJ2-2
clone size: NA

CDR3 DNA: TGTGCCAGCAGCGTAGGCGGGAGTGGAGGGTCCGGGGAGCTGTTTTTT
CDR3 protein: CASSVGGSGGSGELFF
D gene: TRBD2
V gene: TRBV9
J gene: TRBJ2-2
clone size: NA

CDR3 DNA: TGTGCCTGGAGCAGATCCGTATCAGGGCCCCAGCATTTT
CDR3 protein: CAWSRSVSGPQHF
D gene: NA
V gene: TRBV30
J gene: TRBJ1-5
clone size: NA

CDR3 DNA: TGTGCCAGCAGCCAAGACGGTTATGGCTACACCTTC
CDR3 protein: CASSQDGYGYTF
D gene: NA
V gene: TRBV4-2
J gene: TRBJ1-2
clone size: NA

CDR3 DNA: TGTGCCAGTAGTAGAGGGGGCTGGGAGACCCAGTACTTC
CDR3 protein: CASSRGGWETQYF
D gene: TRBD1
V gene: TRBV19
J gene: TRBJ2-5
clone size: few

CDR3 DNA: TGCGCCAGCAGCTTAGACAGGAACAATGAGCAGTTCTTC
CDR3 protein: CASSLDRNNEQFF
D gene: NA
V gene: TRBV5-1
J gene: TRBJ2-1
clone size: NA

CDR3 DNA: TGCGCCAGCAGCTTGGCCGGGACTCCGAACACCGGGGAGCTGTTTTTT
CDR3 protein: CASSLAGTPNTGELFF
D gene: NA
V gene: TRBV5-1
J gene: TRBJ2-2
clone size: NA

CDR3 DNA: TGTGCCAGCAGCTTAGGGGGGCCGGAGGGAAACACCATATATTTT
CDR3 protein: CASSLGGPEGNTIYF
D gene: NA
V gene: TRBV7-9
J gene: TRBJ1-3
clone size: NA

CDR3 DNA: TGTGCCAGCAGCTTAACGGGTTTGAACACTGAAGCTTTCTTT
CDR3 protein: CASSLTGLNTEAFF
D gene: NA
V gene: TRBV7-9
J gene: TRBJ1-1
clone size: NA

CDR3 DNA: TGCGCCAGCAGCTTGGGTGGATACGAGCAGTACTTC
CDR3 protein: CASSLGGYEQYF
D gene: NA
V gene: TRBV5-1
J gene: TRBJ2-7
clone size: medium-sized